The source of this T cell receptor beta chain is a study of lymphopenia after photon versus proton radiotherapy. Study outcomes and limitations: Under photons, naive T cells and diversity fell while effector/memory populations rose. Only patients who died were analyzed for survival; proton advantage is unproven. A bigger post-nadir fall in TCR diversity correlated inversely with survival time in deceased patients. After lymphocyte nadir, photon-treated repertoires showed oligoclonal expansion, especially CD8+ Temra.

Profiling relied on immunoSEQ multiplex PCR, and the TCRdb table lists in-frame clones only, not all of them. The repertoire holds some 41,000 clones, with over 65% as singletons. A note on this clone: Its antigen is not known.

CDR1 SEHNR and CDR2 FQNEAQ come from the germline V gene (reference sequence). V was shortened by 0 bases and J by 3 bases, with 7 bases between the two germline ends. CDR3 length: 14 amino acids. The source was peripheral blood, collected from a patient treated with photon-based radiotherapy. The TCR comes from a man aged 50 to 60 with gastric cancer. The J gene is TRBJ2-3, the V gene TRBV7-9; no clear D. The CDR3 is CASSLAQATDTQYF. The CDR3 nucleotides read TGTGCCAGCAGCTTAGCCCAGGCTACAGATACGCAGTATTTT. Together with reference TRBV7-9 and TRBJ2-3, the CDR3 gives the full variable domain: DTGVSQNPRHKITKRGQNVTFRCDPISEHNRLYWYRQTLGQGPEFLTYFQNEAQLEKSRLLSDRFSAERPKGSFSTLEIQRTEQGDSAMYLCASSLAQATDTQYFGPGTRLTVL.